The clone carrying this TCR beta chain turned up a few times. Antigen unknown. This sample is part of a study of CD8+ T cells in alopecia areata. In the study overall: Tofacitinib administration to treated patients was oral, at 5 to 10 mg twice daily. The study, taken as a whole, reports: Scalp clonality, along with expanded CD8+ clones among the top 100, was significantly decreased by tofacitinib. Many expanded lesional clones stayed in scalp and blood while on tofacitinib.

Regarding treatment: oral pan-JAK inhibitor, 5-10 mg twice daily. CDR1 and CDR2 from the germline V gene are MDHEN and SYDVKM. Trimming shortened V by 7 bases and J by 5 bases, and 12 bases separated the two germline ends. The CDR3 consists of 13 residues. Investigators isolated RNA and reverse transcribed it into cDNA to act as the sequencing template. TCRdb keeps only in-frame clones here, not all; method: immunoSEQ multiplex PCR. The data contain about 190,000 clones, 45% to 65% of them seen just once; the ten biggest clones take up about 0.69%. Sequences were derived from CD4+ T cells sorted from blood, sampled at week 4, from a patient treated with tofacitinib. This sequence joins TRBV28 and TRBJ2-1; D possibly uses TRBD1 or TRBD2 (5 bases each). The receptor's source is a human donor with alopecia areata. The CDR3 reads CASTPGRHNEQFF. CDR3 coding DNA: TGTGCCAGCACCCCGGGACGACACAATGAGCAGTTCTTC. The whole variable domain, remainder taken from reference TRBV28 and TRBJ2-1, is DVKVTQSSRYLVKRTGEKVFLECVQDMDHENMFWYRQDPGLGLRLIYFSYDVKMKEKGDIPEGYSVSREKKERFSLILESASTNQTSMYLCASTPGRHNEQFFGPGTRLTVL.